This passage covers 28 T cell receptor beta chains from one sample sequenced in a study of radiation and T cells in renal cell carcinoma (dated by TCRdb to 2020 to 2021). Library preparation used the immunoSEQ multiplex PCR assay. The table comes from immuneACCESS by way of TCRdb, which keeps in-frame sequences with V and J called. Part of the clones is missing from these tables; in studies checked, under half for an unresolved V gene and the rest for unknown reasons. Recorded for this sample are more than 140,000 clones; approximately 87% of them occurred a single time. 20% to 25% of the sample comes from the top ten. The time point label on this specimen signifies: baseline pretreatment blood. This sample's treatment or condition label indicates: 15 Gy SBRT to primary tumor, nephrectomy 4 weeks later. Sequenced here: blood, sampled from a patient whose treatment included radiotherapy and nephrectomy. These receptors all come from a woman aged 50 to 60 with renal cell carcinoma.

This CDR3 reads CASSLGQGTYGYTF. The DNA for the CDR3 is TGCGCCAGCAGCTTGGGACAGGGAACCTATGGCTACACCTTC. The rearrangement links TRBV5-1 to TRBJ1-2; 7 positions match TRBD1. V lost 0 bases and J lost 4; bases outside the gene matches: 3. CDR3 length: 14 residues. Germline-derived CDR1 and CDR2 are SGHRS and YFSETQ. The full variable domain, its missing parts supplied by reference TRBV5-1 and TRBJ1-2, is KAGVTQTPRYLIKTRGQQVTLSCSPISGHRSVSWYQQTPGQGLQFLFEYFSETQRNKGNFPGRFSGRQFSNSRSEMNVSTLELGDSALYLCASSLGQGTYGYTFGSGTRLTVV.

The CDR3 sequence is CASGGGLAGYTF. DNA of the CDR3: TGTGCCAGCGGCGGGGGGCTGGCTGGCTACACCTTC. The V call is TRBV7-9, the J call TRBJ1-2, with D possibly matching TRBD1 (6 bases). The CDR3 is 12 residues long. The V gene's germline CDR1 is SEHNR and CDR2 FQNEAQ (reference sequence). V was trimmed by 8 bases and J by 7 bases, leaving 14 bases between them.

The chain has TRBV10-1 and TRBJ2-1; D remains unclear. This CDR3 has 13 amino acids. With 5 bases removed from V and 9 bases from J, the gap between germline ends came to 14 bases. Germline lookup yields CDR1 WNHNN and CDR2 SYGVQD (reference sequence). This CDR3 reads CASSRRVGGEQFF. In DNA, the CDR3 is TGCGCCAGCAGTCGACGTGTGGGTGGTGAGCAGTTCTTC.

The V and J genes are TRBV6-1 and TRBJ2-7; TRBD1 matches 7 bases. Germline values: CDR1 MNHNS, CDR2 SASEGT. CDR3 length: 14 residues. The V and J ends lost 4 bases and 12 bases, in that order; junction bases with no gene match: 15. The CDR3 sequence is CASSAGTGAEKPYF. The CDR3 nucleotides read TGTGCCAGCAGTGCAGGCACAGGGGCAGAGAAGCCGTACTTC.

The chain is built from TRBV11-2 and TRBJ1-3; 7 positions agree with TRBD1. There are 14 residues in the CDR3. Unmatched junction bases numbered 3, after V lost 5 bases and J lost 2 bases. Germline CDR1 SGHAT, CDR2 FQNNGV. CDR3 nucleotide sequence: TGTGCCAGCAGCACAGACAGGGCTGGAAACACCATATATTTT. As protein: CASSTDRAGNTIYF.

A single count supports this clone. J is TRBJ2-2 and V is TRBV19; 7 bases match TRBD1. This CDR3 comprises 15 residues. Per germline, CDR1 LNHDA and CDR2 SQIVND (reference sequence). Losses at the gene ends were 5 bases for V and 6 bases for J; bases not matched to a gene: 9. The CDR3 is CASSARDRFSGELFF. As DNA, the CDR3 is TGTGCCAGTAGTGCACGGGACAGATTTTCCGGGGAGCTGTTTTTT. The complete variable domain, with remaining parts taken from reference TRBV19 and TRBJ2-2, reads DGGITQSPKYLFRKEGQNVTLSCEQNLNHDAMYWYRQDPGQGLRLIYYSQIVNDFQKGDIAEGYSVSREKKESFPLTVTSAQKNPTAFYLCASSARDRFSGELFFGEGSRLTVL.

The chain employs TRBV15 and TRBJ1-2; the D is unclear. Germline V CDR1 and CDR2: LNHNV, YYDKDF (reference sequence). The V and J ends lost 2 bases and 8 bases respectively, with 12 bases between them. CDR3 length equals 13 residues. The CDR3 nucleotides are TGTGCCACCAGCAGATCTAAGGGTTGGGGCTACACCTTC. Its protein is CATSRSKGWGYTF.

V usage is TRBV10-2 and J usage is TRBJ2-7; possibly TRBD2 for D (6 bases). V was trimmed by 6 bases and J by 0 bases, leaving 15 bases between them. In germline, CDR1 is WSHSY, CDR2 SAAADI. The CDR3 consists of 15 residues. This CDR3 reads CASRDRAGNSYEQYF. The CDR3 DNA sequence: TGCGCCAGCAGAGATCGAGCGGGTAACTCCTACGAGCAGTACTTC.

The gene calls are TRBV4-3 and TRBJ1-4; 7 bases are shared with TRBD1. Germline V lookup: CDR1 LGHNA, CDR2 YSLEER. V was pared by 1 base and J by 8 bases, with 10 bases of the junction left unmatched. The CDR3 has 16 residues. Here the CDR3 reads CASSQGSLQGEEKLFF. DNA for the CDR3: TGCGCCAGCAGCCAAGGATCTCTTCAGGGGGAAGAAAAACTGTTTTTT.

The chain couples TRBV9 to TRBJ2-3; D is perhaps TRBD1 (5 bases). V lost 4 bases to trimming and J lost 2 bases, with 8 bases between them. Germline V gene sequence: CDR1 SGDLS, CDR2 YYNGEE. The CDR3 runs to 13 residues. This CDR3 reads CASSKGPTDTQYF. The CDR3 nucleotides are TGTGCCAGCAGCAAGGGGCCCACAGATACGCAGTATTTT.

This chain joins TRBV30 and TRBJ2-1; 8 bases align to TRBD1. Per germline, CDR1 GTSNPN and CDR2 SVGIG (reference sequence). The CDR3 spans 13 residues. V shed 5 bases and J 5 bases; nucleotides not matched to a gene: 5. The CDR3 DNA reads as TGTGCCTGGGTATTGGACAGGGACAATGAGCAGTTCTTC. This translates into CAWVLDRDNEQFF.

This clone came up once. The chain links TRBV9 to TRBJ2-2, with a weak D call TRBD2 (6 bases). Trimming removed 2 bases at V and 5 bases at J, with 10 bases between. Germline-derived CDR1 and CDR2 are SGDLS and YYNGEE. The CDR3 extends over 14 amino acids. CDR3 sequence reads: CASSVSAGTGELFF. The CDR3 DNA follows: TGTGCCAGCAGCGTGTCTGCGGGGACCGGGGAGCTGTTTTTT.

This chain links TRBV19 with TRBJ1-1; D call uncertain. CDR1 LNHDA and CDR2 SQIVND come from the germline V gene (reference sequence). The CDR3 has 14 residues. The V end lost 3 bases, the J end lost 0 bases, and 8 bases lay between the germline ends. CDR3 sequence reads: CASSISGMNTEAFF. CDR3 nucleotide sequence: TGTGCCAGTAGTATTTCCGGGATGAACACTGAAGCTTTCTTT. Full variable domain (missing parts from reference TRBV19 and TRBJ1-1): DGGITQSPKYLFRKEGQNVTLSCEQNLNHDAMYWYRQDPGQGLRLIYYSQIVNDFQKGDIAEGYSVSREKKESFPLTVTSAQKNPTAFYLCASSISGMNTEAFFGQGTRLTVV.

The rearrangement joins TRBV2 to TRBJ1-3; D uncertain. The CDR3 length is 13 residues. The V and J ends lost 7 bases and 1 base respectively, with 8 bases between them. CDR1 is SNHLY, CDR2 FYNNEI, per germline. CDR3 amino acids: CASTKGSGNTIYF. CDR3 bases: TGTGCCAGCACGAAGGGTTCTGGAAACACCATATATTTT. The variable domain in full, completed from reference TRBV2 and TRBJ1-3, reads EPEVTQTPSHQVTQMGQEVILRCVPISNHLYFYWYRQILGQKVEFLVSFYNNEISEKSEIFDDQFSVERPDGSNFTLKIRSTKLEDSAMYFCASTKGSGNTIYFGEGSWLTVV.

V gene TRBV30 combines with J gene TRBJ2-7; D unresolved. Trimming took off 2 bases at V and 4 bases at J, with 6 bases between the two ends. The germline V gene has CDR1 GTSNPN and CDR2 SVGIG (reference sequence). The CDR3 is 11 amino acids. CDR3 region: CAWSISYEQYF. The CDR3 region has the DNA TGTGCCTGGAGTATTTCATACGAGCAGTACTTC.

This rearrangement joins TRBV5-1 to TRBJ2-1, with 7 bases that match TRBD1. The V and J ends lost 7 bases and 4 bases, in that order; junction bases with no gene match: 14. Germline V gene data show CDR1 as SGHRS and CDR2 as YFSETQ. There are 16 residues in the CDR3. CDR3 loop: CASHGGRDREYNEQFF. The CDR3, as DNA: TGCGCCAGCCATGGAGGCCGGGACAGAGAATACAATGAGCAGTTCTTC.

This chain uses TRBV6-1 with TRBJ2-7; 10 nucleotides match TRBD2. Looked up from germline, CDR1 is MNHNS and CDR2 is SASEGT. After removal of 4 bases from V and 2 bases from J, the junction contained 11 bases not matched to a gene. CDR3 length: 17 amino acids. As DNA, the CDR3 is TGTGCCAGCAGTGCCTACGTGTCTAGCGGGAGTACCTACGAGCAGTACTTC. It yields the protein CASSAYVSSGSTYEQYF.

This sequence joins TRBV4-3 and TRBJ2-7; TRBD2 is a possible D gene (5 bases). This CDR3 region has 16 residues. Germline CDR1 and CDR2: LGHNA and YSLEER. V dropped 0 bases and J dropped 2 bases, with 14 bases sitting between them. The CDR3 is CASSQDLNGDAYEQYF. As DNA, the CDR3 is TGCGCCAGCAGCCAAGATCTAAACGGGGATGCCTACGAGCAGTACTTC.

The V and J genes are TRBV27 and TRBJ2-7; TRBD1 matches 8 bases. V shed 5 bases, J shed 5 bases, and the junction held 11 bases outside the gene matches. The CDR3 loop spans 15 amino acids. CDR1 is MNHEY and CDR2 is SMNVEV in the germline V gene (reference sequence). Here the CDR3 DNA reads TGTGCCAGCAGTCCCAAGGACAGGGTGGCGCACGAGCAGTACTTC. This translates into CASSPKDRVAHEQYF.

The chain couples TRBV14 to TRBJ2-5; no clear D. CDR1 and CDR2 (germline): SGHDN, FVKESK. Trimming pared 4 bases from V and 4 bases from J, leaving 16 bases between. The CDR3 runs 15 residues. DNA for the CDR3: TGTGCCAGCAGCCCTCCCCGGGCGGCTGGAGAGACCCAGTACTTC. Its protein is CASSPPRAAGETQYF. The full variable domain, its missing parts supplied by reference TRBV14 and TRBJ2-5, is EAGVTQFPSHSVIEKGQTVTLRCDPISGHDNLYWYRRVMGKEIKFLLHFVKESKQDESGMPNNRFLAERTGGTYSTLKVQPAELEDSGVYFCASSPPRAAGETQYFGPGTRLLVL.

The genes are TRBV18 and TRBJ2-7, with 8 bases fitting TRBD1. With V trimmed by 6 bases and J by 2 bases, 9 bases remained unmatched. In germline, CDR1 is KGHSH, CDR2 LQKENI. The CDR3 is made up of 15 amino acids. CDR3 in DNA: TGTGCCAGCTCGCTGGACAGGGCTCGGACCTACGAGCAGTACTTC. It yields the protein CASSLDRARTYEQYF.

The chain joins TRBV5-1 to TRBJ1-5; no clear D. CDR1 is SGHRS and CDR2 is YFSETQ in the germline V gene. The CDR3 spans 15 residues. The V and J ends lost 5 bases and 6 bases respectively, with 18 bases between them. The CDR3 loop reads CASSEIGAAGQPQHF. Here the CDR3 DNA reads TGCGCCAGCAGTGAGATAGGTGCAGCGGGTCAGCCCCAGCATTTT.

DNA of the CDR3: TGTGCCAGTACAGCTTCCAAAGGGGGCGGGGAGCTGTTTTTT. Its protein is CASTASKGGGELFF. This chain uses TRBV19 with TRBJ2-2; perhaps TRBD1 as D (6 bases). V gave up 7 bases and J gave up 7 bases, with 16 bases separating them. CDR3 length: 14 residues. From germline, CDR1 is LNHDA and CDR2 SQIVND (reference sequence).

The CDR3, as DNA: TGTGCCAGCAGCGAACAAGCGGGGGTGGGTGAGACCCAGTACTTC. Translated, it gives CASSEQAGVGETQYF. This chain links TRBV2 with TRBJ2-5; TRBD2 aligns across 8 bases. The junction had 11 bases not matched to a gene; V was cut back by 6 bases and J by 5 bases. CDR1 SNHLY and CDR2 FYNNEI come from the germline V gene. The CDR3 spans 15 residues.

The V call is TRBV19, the J call TRBJ2-7, with a tentative D call TRBD1 (7 bases). CDR3 length: 13 residues. Looked up from germline, CDR1 is LNHDA and CDR2 is SQIVND (reference sequence). Trimming removed 3 bases from V and 3 bases from J, with 9 bases in between. The CDR3 nucleotides read TGTGCCAGTAGTATTCAGGGGGGCTACGAGCAGTACTTC. Translated: CASSIQGGYEQYF.

This chain links TRBV7-2 with TRBJ2-1; D possibly uses TRBD1 or TRBD2 (5 bases each). Trimming pared 6 bases from V and 5 bases from J, leaving 8 bases between. The germline V gene encodes CDR1 SGHTA and CDR2 FQGNSA. The CDR3 spans 12 residues. DNA of the CDR3: TGTGCCAGCAGGGGGGATCACAATGAGCAGTTCTTC. This translates into CASRGDHNEQFF.

V usage is TRBV5-4 and J usage is TRBJ2-7; no firm D call. V was clipped by 3 bases and J by 0 bases, with 4 bases between them. Germline V lookup: CDR1 SGHNT, CDR2 YYREEE (reference sequence). CDR3 length: 12 amino acids. CDR3 nucleotide sequence: TGTGCCAGCAGCTCGAGCTCCTACGAGCAGTACTTC. Translated, it gives CASSSSSYEQYF.

DNA of the CDR3: TGTGCCAGCAGCCTCAGTGTGGGAGCCTATGGCTACACCTTC. Residues: CASSLSVGAYGYTF. This sequence joins TRBV7-2 and TRBJ1-2, with no clear D. From germline, CDR1 is SGHTA and CDR2 FQGNSA. V was pared by 5 bases and J by 4 bases, with 14 bases between. The CDR3 spans 14 residues.